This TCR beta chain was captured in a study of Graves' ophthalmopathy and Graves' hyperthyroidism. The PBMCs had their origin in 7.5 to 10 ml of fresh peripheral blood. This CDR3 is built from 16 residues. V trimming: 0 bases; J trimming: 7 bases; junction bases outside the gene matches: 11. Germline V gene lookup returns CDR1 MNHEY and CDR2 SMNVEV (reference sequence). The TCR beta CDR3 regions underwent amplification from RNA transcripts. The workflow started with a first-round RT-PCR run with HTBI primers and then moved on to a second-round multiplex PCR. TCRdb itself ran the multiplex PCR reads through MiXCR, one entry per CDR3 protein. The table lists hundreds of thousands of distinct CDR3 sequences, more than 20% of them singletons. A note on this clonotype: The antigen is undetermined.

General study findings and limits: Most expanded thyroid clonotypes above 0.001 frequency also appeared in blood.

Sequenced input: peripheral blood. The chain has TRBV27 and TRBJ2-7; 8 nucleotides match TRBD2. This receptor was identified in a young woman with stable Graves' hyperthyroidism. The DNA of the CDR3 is TGTGCCAGCAGTTTATCTTCGCGCGGGGGGCCCGGGGAGCAGTACTTC. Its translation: CASSLSSRGGPGEQYF.